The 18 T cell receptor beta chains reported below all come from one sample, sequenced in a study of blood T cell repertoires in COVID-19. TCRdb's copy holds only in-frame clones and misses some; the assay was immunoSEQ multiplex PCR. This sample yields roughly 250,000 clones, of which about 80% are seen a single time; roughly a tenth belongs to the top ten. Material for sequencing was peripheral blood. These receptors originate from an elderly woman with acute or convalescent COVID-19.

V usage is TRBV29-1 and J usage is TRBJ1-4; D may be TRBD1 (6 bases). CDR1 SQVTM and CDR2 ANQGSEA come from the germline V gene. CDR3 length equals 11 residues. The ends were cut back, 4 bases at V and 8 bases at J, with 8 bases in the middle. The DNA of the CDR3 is TGCAGCGTTGGAAGGGGGGAAAAACTGTTTTTT. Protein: CSVGRGEKLFF.

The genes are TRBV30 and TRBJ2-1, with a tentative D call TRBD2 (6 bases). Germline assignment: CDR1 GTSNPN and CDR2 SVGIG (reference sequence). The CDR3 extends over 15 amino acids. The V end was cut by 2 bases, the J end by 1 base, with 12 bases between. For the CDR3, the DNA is TGTGCCTGGAGTCGCCGGGGGACGTCCTACAATGAGCAGTTCTTC. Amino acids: CAWSRRGTSYNEQFF.

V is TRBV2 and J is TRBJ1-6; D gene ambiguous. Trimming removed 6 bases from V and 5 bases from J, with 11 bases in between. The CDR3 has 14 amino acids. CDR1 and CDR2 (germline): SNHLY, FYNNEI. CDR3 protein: CASRVSVNNSPLHF. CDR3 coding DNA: TGTGCCAGCAGAGTGTCAGTAAATAATTCACCCCTCCACTTT.

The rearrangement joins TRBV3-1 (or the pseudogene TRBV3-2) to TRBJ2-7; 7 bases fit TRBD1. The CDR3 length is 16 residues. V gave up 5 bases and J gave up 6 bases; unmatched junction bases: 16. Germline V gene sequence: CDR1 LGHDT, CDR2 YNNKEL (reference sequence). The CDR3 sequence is CASSTRQGLSDGEQYF. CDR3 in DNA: TGTGCCAGCAGCACCCGACAGGGATTGAGCGACGGCGAGCAGTACTTC.

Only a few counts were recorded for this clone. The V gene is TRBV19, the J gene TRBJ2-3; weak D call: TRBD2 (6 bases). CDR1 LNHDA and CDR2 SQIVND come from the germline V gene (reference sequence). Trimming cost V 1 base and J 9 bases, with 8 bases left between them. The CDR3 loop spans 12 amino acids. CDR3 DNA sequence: TGTGCCAGTAGTATAGGAACTAGCACGCAGTATTTT. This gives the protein CASSIGTSTQYF.

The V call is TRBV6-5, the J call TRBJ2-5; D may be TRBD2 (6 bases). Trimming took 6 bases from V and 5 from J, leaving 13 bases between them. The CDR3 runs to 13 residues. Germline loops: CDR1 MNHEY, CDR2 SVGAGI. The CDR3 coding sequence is TGTGCCAGCAGGGGGGGATCCGGGGAGACCCAGTACTTC. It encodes CASRGGSGETQYF.

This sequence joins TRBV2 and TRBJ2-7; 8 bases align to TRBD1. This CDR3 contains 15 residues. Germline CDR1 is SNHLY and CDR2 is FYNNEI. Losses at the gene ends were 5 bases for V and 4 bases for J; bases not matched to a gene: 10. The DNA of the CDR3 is TGTGCCAGCAGTCGGGGCGGGACAGGCCTTTACGAGCAGTACTTC. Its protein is CASSRGGTGLYEQYF.

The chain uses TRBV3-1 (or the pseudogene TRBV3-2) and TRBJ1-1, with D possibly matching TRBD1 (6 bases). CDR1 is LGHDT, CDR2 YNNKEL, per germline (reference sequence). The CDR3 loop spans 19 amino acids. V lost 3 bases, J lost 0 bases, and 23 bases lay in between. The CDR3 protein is CASSQFPGALRGLNTEAFF. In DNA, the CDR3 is TGTGCCAGCAGCCAGTTCCCAGGGGCGCTCCGAGGTTTGAACACTGAAGCTTTCTTT.

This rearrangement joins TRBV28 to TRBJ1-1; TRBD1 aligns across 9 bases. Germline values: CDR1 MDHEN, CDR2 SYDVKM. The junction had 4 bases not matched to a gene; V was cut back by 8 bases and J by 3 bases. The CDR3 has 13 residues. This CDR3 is CASGDRADTEAFF. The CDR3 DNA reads TGTGCCAGCGGGGACAGGGCGGACACTGAAGCTTTCTTT.

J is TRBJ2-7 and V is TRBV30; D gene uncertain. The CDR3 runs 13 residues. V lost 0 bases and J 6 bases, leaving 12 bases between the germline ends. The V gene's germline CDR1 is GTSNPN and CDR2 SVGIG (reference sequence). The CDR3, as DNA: TGTGCCTGGAGTGTAGGCGAGGCCCCCGAGCAGTACTTC. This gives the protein CAWSVGEAPEQYF.

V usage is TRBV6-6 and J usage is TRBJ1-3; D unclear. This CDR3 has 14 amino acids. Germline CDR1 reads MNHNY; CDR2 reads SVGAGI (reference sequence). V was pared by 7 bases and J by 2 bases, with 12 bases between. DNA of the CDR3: TGTGCCAGCATGGCGGAGACGACTGGAAACACCATATATTTT. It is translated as CASMAETTGNTIYF.

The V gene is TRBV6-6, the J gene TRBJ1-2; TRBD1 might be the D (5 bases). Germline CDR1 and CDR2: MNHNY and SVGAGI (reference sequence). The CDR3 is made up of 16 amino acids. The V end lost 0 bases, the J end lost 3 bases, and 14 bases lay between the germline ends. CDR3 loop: CASSYSGQGRDYGYTF. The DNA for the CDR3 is TGTGCCAGCAGTTACTCGGGGCAGGGCAGGGACTATGGCTACACCTTC.

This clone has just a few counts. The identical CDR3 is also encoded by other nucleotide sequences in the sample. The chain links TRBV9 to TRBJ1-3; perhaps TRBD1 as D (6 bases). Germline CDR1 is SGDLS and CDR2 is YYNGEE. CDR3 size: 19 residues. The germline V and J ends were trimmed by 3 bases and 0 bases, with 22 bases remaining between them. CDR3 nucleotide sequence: TGTGCCAGCAGCGCTGGGACGGGGGGGGTGACAGGCTCTGGAAACACCATATATTTT. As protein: CASSAGTGGVTGSGNTIYF.

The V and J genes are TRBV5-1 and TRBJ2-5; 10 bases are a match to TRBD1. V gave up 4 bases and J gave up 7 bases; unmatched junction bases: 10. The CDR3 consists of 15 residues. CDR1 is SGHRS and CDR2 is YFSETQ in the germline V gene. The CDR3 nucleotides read TGCGCCAGCAGCCAGTCCGGGACAGGGGCCCGGACCCAGTACTTC. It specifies CASSQSGTGARTQYF. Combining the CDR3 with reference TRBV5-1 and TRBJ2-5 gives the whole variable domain KAGVTQTPRYLIKTRGQQVTLSCSPISGHRSVSWYQQTPGQGLQFLFEYFSETQRNKGNFPGRFSGRQFSNSRSEMNVSTLELGDSALYLCASSQSGTGARTQYFGPGTRLLVL.

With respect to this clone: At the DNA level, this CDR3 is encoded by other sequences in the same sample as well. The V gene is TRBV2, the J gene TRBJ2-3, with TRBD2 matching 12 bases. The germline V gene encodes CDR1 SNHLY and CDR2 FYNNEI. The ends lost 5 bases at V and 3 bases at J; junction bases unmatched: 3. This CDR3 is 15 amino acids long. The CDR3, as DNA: TGTGCCAGCAGTCTTACTAGCGGGGGGACAGATACGCAGTATTTT. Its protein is CASSLTSGGTDTQYF.

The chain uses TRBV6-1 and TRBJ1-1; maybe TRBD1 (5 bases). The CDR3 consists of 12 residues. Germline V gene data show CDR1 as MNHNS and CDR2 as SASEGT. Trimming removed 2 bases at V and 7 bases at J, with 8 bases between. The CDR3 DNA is TGTGCCAGCAGTGAAAGGCAGGGTGAAGCTTTCTTT. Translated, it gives CASSERQGEAFF.

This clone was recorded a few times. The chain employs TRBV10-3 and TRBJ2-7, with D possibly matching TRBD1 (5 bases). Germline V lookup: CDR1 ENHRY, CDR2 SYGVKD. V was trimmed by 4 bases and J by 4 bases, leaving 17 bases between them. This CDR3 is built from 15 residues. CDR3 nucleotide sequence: TGTGCCATCAGTGGGGGCAGGGTAGCCCAGTACGAGCAGTACTTC. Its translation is CAISGGRVAQYEQYF.

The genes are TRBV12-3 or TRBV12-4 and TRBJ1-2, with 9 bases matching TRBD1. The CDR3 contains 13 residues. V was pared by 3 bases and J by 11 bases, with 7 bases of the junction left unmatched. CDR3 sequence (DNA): TGTGCCAGCAGTTTTACCGGACAGGGGCTATACACCTTC. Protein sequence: CASSFTGQGLYTF.